The clone carrying this T cell receptor beta chain came up a few times. The time point: baseline pretreatment blood. Indicated treatment: 15 Gy SBRT to primary tumor, nephrectomy 4 weeks later. Radiation-treated patients gave blood at baseline, week 2 and week 4. The germline V and J ends were trimmed by 8 bases and 8 bases, with 19 bases remaining between them. The germline CDR1 and CDR2 sequences are ENHRY and SYGVKD. This CDR3 is 14 amino acids long. This table comes from immunoSEQ multiplex PCR, and its TCRdb copy is limited to in-frame clones, with some not included. This sample carries under 55,000 clones, roughly 80% of them seen once, and the ten largest clones take roughly 33%. This specimen belongs to a study of radiation and T cells in renal cell carcinoma. The overall study: Nephrectomy followed 15 Gy stereotactic body radiation by 4 weeks.

The V and J genes are TRBV10-3 and TRBJ2-1; D may be TRBD2 (5 bases). The receptor's source is an older woman with renal cell carcinoma. This specimen was blood, taken from a patient whose treatment included radiotherapy and nephrectomy. Here the CDR3 DNA reads TGTGCCATCGGGCTTGGGTCTGGCGGGCATGAGCAGTTCTTC. It specifies CAIGLGSGGHEQFF.